Sequencing of this T cell receptor beta chain was carried out in a study of blood T cell repertoires in COVID-19. Across the study: The study drew acute and convalescent COVID-19 samples from the United States, Italy and Spain. From T cells, B-cell-depleted T cells, or PBMCs came the material, which was cDNA or gDNA.

The germline CDR1 and CDR2 sequences are LNHDA and SQIVND (reference sequence). V was cut by 6 bases and J by 3 bases, with 8 bases left in between. The CDR3 spans 12 residues. As processed by the authors: Amplification of reference gene primers provided the estimated nucleated cell counts. TCRdb's copy holds only in-frame clones and misses some; the assay was immunoSEQ multiplex PCR. V, J and clone size reflect that table, while D and trimming were determined from the DNA. The sample has 200,000 to 250,000 clones; 83% are singletons. Within 2 weeks before study entry, exposed participants met a COVID-19 case.

The TCR sequence derives from a woman in her 50s who had been exposed to COVID-19. The specimen was PBMCs or T cells enriched from blood (not recorded which). The V call is TRBV19, the J call TRBJ1-2; D remains unclear. The CDR3 DNA reads as TGTGCCAGTAGACGGGATGACTATGGCTACACCTTC. Amino acid sequence: CASRRDDYGYTF.